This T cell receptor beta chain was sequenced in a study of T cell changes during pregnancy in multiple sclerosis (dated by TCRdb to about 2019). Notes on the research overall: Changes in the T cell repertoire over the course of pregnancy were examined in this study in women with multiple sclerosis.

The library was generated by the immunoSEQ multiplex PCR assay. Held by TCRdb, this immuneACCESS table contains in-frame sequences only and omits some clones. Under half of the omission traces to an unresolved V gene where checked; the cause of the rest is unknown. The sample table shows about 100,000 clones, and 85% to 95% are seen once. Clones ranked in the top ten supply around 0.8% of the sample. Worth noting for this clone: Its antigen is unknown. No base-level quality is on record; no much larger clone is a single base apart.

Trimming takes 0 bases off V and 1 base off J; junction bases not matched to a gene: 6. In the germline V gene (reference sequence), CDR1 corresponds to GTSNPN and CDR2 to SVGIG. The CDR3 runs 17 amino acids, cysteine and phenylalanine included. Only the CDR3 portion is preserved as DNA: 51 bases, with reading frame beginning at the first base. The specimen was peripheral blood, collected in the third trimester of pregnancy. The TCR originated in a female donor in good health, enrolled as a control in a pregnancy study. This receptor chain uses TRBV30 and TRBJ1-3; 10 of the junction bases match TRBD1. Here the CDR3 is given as CAWSVVTGGDSGNTIYF. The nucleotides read TGTGCCTGGAGTGTAGTGACAGGGGGCGATTCTGGAAACACCATATATTTT.